This is a list of T cell receptor beta chains from one sample in a study of blood T cell repertoires in COVID-19. Method: immunoSEQ multiplex PCR; TCRdb's copy keeps in-frame clones and lacks some. Of more than 300,000 clones listed, around 83% are singletons. The sequencing sample was made of PBMCs or T cells enriched from blood (not recorded which). These receptors came from a woman in her 50s who had recovered from COVID-19. The CDR3 runs from the conserved cysteine through the conserved F or W. The order of the fields is D gene, clone size, J gene, V gene, CDR3 protein, CDR3 DNA. The D gene is left open where the match is weak. Rows may omit the clone size; those that give it use once, few, many or a size class.

. | . | TRBJ1-2 | TRBV12-3/TRBV12-4 | CASSLGTEYGYTF | TGTGCCAGCAGTTTAGGGACAGAATATGGCTACACCTTC
TRBD1 | . | TRBJ2-5 | TRBV6-1 | CASSEALPGQGKETQYF | TGTGCCAGCAGTGAAGCGCTTCCGGGACAGGGGAAAGAGACCCAGTACTTC
. | . | TRBJ1-2 | TRBV30 | CAWSVLLQDGYTF | TGTGCCTGGAGTGTTCTGCTACAGGATGGCTACACCTTC
TRBD1 | . | TRBJ1-3 | TRBV5-5 | CASSTRQGTGNTIYF | TGTGCCAGCAGCACCAGACAGGGAACTGGAAACACCATATATTTT
TRBD1 | few | TRBJ2-7 | TRBV14 | CASSQDGTGSLAEQYF | TGTGCCAGCAGCCAAGATGGGACAGGGAGTCTAGCCGAGCAGTACTTC
. | . | TRBJ2-3 | TRBV30 | CAWSVGLAERTDTQYF | TGTGCCTGGAGTGTAGGCCTAGCAGAACGCACAGATACGCAGTATTTT
TRBD1 | . | TRBJ1-2 | TRBV30 | CAWRPGTGIFFGYGYTF | TGTGCCTGGAGGCCCGGGACAGGGATCTTTTTTGGCTATGGCTACACCTTC
TRBD1 | . | TRBJ1-1 | TRBV5-1 | CASSTDQGVSEAFF | TGCGCCAGCAGCACCGATCAGGGGGTCTCTGAAGCTTTCTTT
TRBD2 | . | TRBJ2-1 | TRBV5-1 | CASSLFSSGSSYNEQFF | TGCGCCAGCAGCTTGTTCTCTAGCGGGAGTTCCTACAATGAGCAGTTCTTC
TRBD1 | . | TRBJ1-1 | TRBV12-3/TRBV12-4 | CASSKGANTEAFF | TGTGCCAGCAGCAAGGGGGCGAACACTGAAGCTTTCTTT
. | . | TRBJ1-2 | TRBV6-1 | CASNEGPYYGYTF | TGTGCCAGCAATGAAGGGCCATACTATGGCTACACCTTC
TRBD2 | . | TRBJ2-1 | TRBV27 | CASSLTTGTSFNEQFF | TGTGCCAGCAGCCTAACAACCGGGACTAGTTTCAATGAGCAGTTCTTC
TRBD2 | . | TRBJ2-7 | TRBV27 | CASSLLGTSGRSEQYF | TGTGCCAGCAGTTTATTGGGAACTAGCGGGCGATCCGAGCAGTACTTC
. | . | TRBJ2-1 | TRBV7-9 | CASSSTASSYNEQFF | TGTGCCAGCAGCTCGACAGCTTCCTCCTACAATGAGCAGTTCTTC
. | . | TRBJ1-4 | TRBV3-1/TRBV3-2 | CASSQPTQDREKLFF | TGTGCCAGCAGCCAACCGACCCAAGACAGAGAAAAACTGTTTTTT
. | . | TRBJ2-2 | TRBV7-8 | CASSRQRGHPNTGELFF | TGTGCCAGCAGCCGACAGAGGGGACACCCGAACACCGGGGAGCTGTTTTTT
. | once | TRBJ1-1 | TRBV7-9 | CASSAPGNGITEAFF | TGTGCCAGCAGCGCCCCCGGGAACGGAATCACTGAAGCTTTCTTT
. | few | TRBJ2-3 | TRBV11-2 | CASSFADTQYF | TGTGCCAGCAGCTTTGCGGATACGCAGTATTTT
TRBD2 | . | TRBJ2-5 | TRBV4-3 | CASSQDVLAGKETQYF | TGCGCCAGCAGCCAAGATGTCCTAGCGGGGAAAGAGACCCAGTACTTC
TRBD1 | . | TRBJ1-2 | TRBV10-3 | CAIRPGQGKPNYGYTF | TGTGCCATTAGGCCGGGACAGGGAAAGCCTAACTATGGCTACACCTTC
. | once | TRBJ1-1 | TRBV7-9 | CASSLPPEGRAFF | TGTGCCAGCAGCTTACCGCCGGAGGGGCGGGCTTTCTTT
TRBD1 | . | TRBJ1-5 | TRBV10-1 | CANRAGDSQPQHF | TGCGCCAACAGGGCAGGGGACAGTCAGCCCCAGCATTTT
. | . | TRBJ1-5 | TRBV27 | CASSLGPGDQPQHF | TGTGCCAGCAGTTTAGGGCCAGGGGATCAGCCCCAGCATTTT
TRBD1 | few | TRBJ1-1 | TRBV19 | CASSGGGLRGPDRTEAFF | TGTGCCAGTAGTGGGGGTGGCTTAAGGGGGCCGGATAGGACTGAAGCTTTCTTT
. | . | TRBJ1-2 | TRBV13 | CASSPHTGNYGYTF | TGTGCCAGCAGCCCTCATACAGGGAACTATGGCTACACCTTC
. | . | TRBJ1-1 | TRBV4-2 | CASSQDLEREAFF | TGTGCCAGCAGCCAAGATCTGGAGCGTGAAGCTTTCTTT
. | . | TRBJ1-2 | TRBV27 | CASRNTVSNYGYTF | TGTGCCAGCAGGAATACAGTTTCTAACTATGGCTACACCTTC
. | . | TRBJ2-1 | TRBV7-6 | CASSLGASGIYNEQFF | TGTGCCAGCAGCTTGGGGGCTAGCGGCATATACAATGAGCAGTTCTTC
TRBD1 | few | TRBJ1-4 | TRBV13 | CASSGRQGREKLFF | TGTGCCAGCAGCGGTCGACAGGGCCGCGAAAAACTGTTTTTT
. | . | TRBJ1-2 | TRBV30 | CAWSPQGYNYGYTF | TGTGCCTGGAGCCCACAGGGATATAACTATGGCTACACCTTC
. | . | TRBJ2-7 | TRBV10-3 | CAISEPGHNEQYF | TGTGCCATCAGTGAGCCGGGACACAACGAGCAGTACTTC
TRBD1 | . | TRBJ1-5 | TRBV3-1/TRBV3-2 | CASTTGAGNQPQHF | TGTGCCAGCACTACAGGGGCGGGCAATCAGCCCCAGCATTTT
. | . | TRBJ1-2 | TRBV6-2/TRBV6-3 | CASSLNYGYTF | TGTGCCAGCAGTCTCAACTATGGCTACACCTTC
. | . | TRBJ1-1 | TRBV29-1 | CSVYQGPEAFF | TGCAGCGTTTATCAGGGGCCGGAAGCTTTCTTT
TRBD1 | . | TRBJ1-2 | TRBV30 | CAWSLGRGVGYGYTF | TGTGCCTGGAGTCTCGGCAGGGGGGTTGGCTATGGCTACACCTTC
. | few | TRBJ1-4 | TRBV9 | CASSVGRGNEKLFF | TGTGCCAGCAGCGTAGGTAGGGGTAATGAAAAACTGTTTTTT
. | . | TRBJ2-2 | TRBV12-3/TRBV12-4 | CASSFRVTGELFF | TGTGCCAGCAGTTTTCGGGTCACCGGGGAGCTGTTTTTT
. | . | TRBJ1-1 | TRBV21-1 | CASSKYEGAVNTEAFF | TGTGCCAGCAGCAAGTACGAGGGGGCAGTGAACACTGAAGCTTTCTTT
TRBD1 | . | TRBJ1-2 | TRBV10-3 | CAISEPGTVHYGYTF | TGTGCCATCAGTGAGCCCGGGACAGTTCACTATGGCTACACCTTC
. | . | TRBJ1-2 | TRBV9 | CASSVGGTANYGYTF | TGTGCCAGCAGCGTGGGAGGGACCGCCAACTATGGCTACACCTTC
. | . | TRBJ1-4 | TRBV3-1/TRBV3-2 | CASSPTSREKLFF | TGTGCCAGCAGCCCTACCTCGCGGGAAAAACTGTTTTTT
TRBD1 | . | TRBJ2-5 | TRBV29-1 | CSVDRGRDKTQYF | TGCAGCGTGGACAGGGGGCGGGACAAGACCCAGTACTTC
. | . | TRBJ1-1 | TRBV11-3 | CASSFQGWTEAFF | TGTGCCAGCAGCTTTCAGGGATGGACTGAAGCTTTCTTT
TRBD1 | . | TRBJ1-6 | TRBV7-2 | CASTLRGQYNSPLHF | TGTGCCAGCACCCTCCGGGGACAGTATAATTCACCCCTCCACTTT
. | . | TRBJ2-2 | TRBV7-8 | CASSFSSRGNTGELFF | TGTGCCAGCAGCTTTTCGTCAAGGGGGAACACCGGGGAGCTGTTTTTT
. | . | TRBJ2-6 | TRBV30 | CAWSAQISGANVLTF | TGTGCCTGGAGTGCCCAGATCTCTGGGGCCAACGTCCTGACTTTC
TRBD2 | . | TRBJ2-1 | TRBV5-1 | CASSPNLAGVSYNEQFF | TGCGCCAGCAGCCCCAATTTAGCGGGAGTCTCCTACAATGAGCAGTTCTTC
TRBD1 | . | TRBJ1-4 | TRBV19 | CASSPRQGSTNEKLFF | TGTGCCAGTAGTCCCCGACAGGGTTCAACTAATGAAAAACTGTTTTTT